A selection of T cell receptor beta chains follows, all from one sample in a study of T cells after yellow fever vaccination. TCRdb re-called the 5' RACE reads through MiXCR, storing one row per CDR3 protein. The table lists about 350,000 distinct CDR3 sequences, roughly 4% of them singletons. Sequencing used PBMCs, obtained 5 days after the yellow fever booster vaccination. The receptors derive from a man aged 18 to 35 who received the YFV17D yellow fever vaccine. CDR3s include the opening cysteine and the closing phenylalanine or tryptophan. D genes are given only for firm matches. For some rows the clone size is stated as once, few or many, or as a class when expanded; others skip it.

CDR3aa	CDR3nt	abundance	v_gene	j_gene	d_gene
CASWGGTGQPQHF	TGTGCCAGCTGGGGGGGGACGGGACAGCCCCAGCATTTT	-	TRBV6-6	TRBJ1-5	-
CASTTGSTQYF	TGTGCCAGCACGACTGGGTCTACGCAGTATTTT	many	TRBV3-1	TRBJ2-3	-
CASSLEPGRSSYNSPLHF	TGTGCCAGCAGCTTAGAGCCAGGGAGGAGCTCCTATAATTCACCCCTCCACTTT	-	TRBV7-9	TRBJ1-6	-
CASSGAGNIQYF	TGCGCCAGCTCGGGGGCGGGAAACATTCAGTACTTC	few	TRBV4-3	TRBJ2-4	-
CASGQGGNSPLHF	TGTGCCAGCGGACAGGGCGGGAATTCACCCCTCCACTTT	-	TRBV19	TRBJ1-6	TRBD1
CASSPWGLGNQPQHF	TGTGCCAGTAGCCCCTGGGGATTGGGAAATCAGCCCCAGCATTTT	-	TRBV19	TRBJ1-5	-
CASSQAEGYTF	TGCGCCAGCAGCCAAGCCGAGGGCTACACCTTC	-	TRBV4-1	TRBJ1-2	-
CASSPPTRETQYF	TGTGCCAGCTCACCACCGACTCGAGAGACCCAGTACTTC	many	TRBV18	TRBJ2-5	-
CASLGQSTDTQYF	TGTGCCAGTTTGGGACAGAGCACAGATACGCAGTATTTT	few	TRBV7-2	TRBJ2-3	TRBD1
CAIPLAQTGTGGAGTQYF	TGTGCCATCCCCCTGGCGCAGACCGGGACAGGGGGCGCGGGGACCCAGTACTTC	few	TRBV27	TRBJ2-5	TRBD1
CASRGGQVATNEKLFF	TGTGCCAGCAGGGGAGGACAGGTGGCAACTAATGAAAAACTGTTTTTT	-	TRBV2	TRBJ1-4	TRBD1
CASSSETGAQETQYF	TGTGCCAGCAGTTCCGAGACAGGGGCGCAAGAGACCCAGTACTTC	-	TRBV27	TRBJ2-5	TRBD1
CASNGRADSGYTF	TGTGCCAGCAATGGGAGGGCCGATTCTGGCTACACCTTC	few	TRBV28	TRBJ1-2	-
CASSLVAFGTGELFF	TGTGCCAGCAGCTTAGTCGCTTTTGGCACCGGGGAGCTGTTTTTT	many	TRBV11-2	TRBJ2-2	-
CASTLDRGRGNEQFF	TGTGCCAGCACCCTAGACAGGGGGAGGGGCAATGAGCAGTTCTTC	many	TRBV12-3/TRBV12-4	TRBJ2-1	TRBD1
CATSREGQPNYEQYF	TGTGCCACCAGCAGAGAGGGACAGCCGAACTACGAGCAGTACTTC	-	TRBV15	TRBJ2-7	TRBD1
CASSLRTVGNTEAFF	TGCGCCAGCAGCCTGAGGACAGTTGGCAACACTGAAGCTTTCTTT	few	TRBV5-1	TRBJ1-1	-
CASSVAGTVTNEKLFF	TGTGCCAGCAGCGTCGCCGGGACAGTTACTAATGAAAAACTGTTTTTT	few	TRBV11-2	TRBJ1-4	TRBD1
CASSSVTGSNQPQHF	TGTGCCAGCAGCTCCGTCACAGGGTCGAATCAGCCCCAGCATTTT	-	TRBV7-2	TRBJ1-5	-
CASSLQGPGTQYF	TGTGCCAGCAGCTTACAGGGCCCTGGGACCCAGTACTTC	few	TRBV7-9	TRBJ2-5	-
CASTDLGGRAGAAFF	TGTGCCAGCACGGACCTGGGGGGCAGGGCTGGGGCAGCTTTCTTT	few	TRBV6-1	TRBJ1-1	-
CASSYSDYRYQETQYF	TGTGCCAGCAGTTACTCGGACTACAGGTACCAAGAGACCCAGTACTTC	-	TRBV6-5	TRBJ2-5	-
CASSFTGGDGYTF	TGTGCCAGCAGCTTCACAGGGGGGGATGGCTACACCTTC	-	TRBV5-4	TRBJ1-2	TRBD1
CASSLVVTGYGYTF	TGTGCCAGCAGTTTAGTGGTGACAGGCTATGGCTACACCTTC	-	TRBV12-3/TRBV12-4	TRBJ1-2	-
CASSNREFGETQYF	TGTGCCAGCAGCAACAGGGAGTTTGGGGAGACCCAGTACTTC	few	TRBV6-5	TRBJ2-5	-
CASSLRAVQETQYF	TGTGCCAGCAGCTTAAGGGCGGTACAAGAGACCCAGTACTTC	many	TRBV7-9	TRBJ2-5	-
CASWEGYTGELFF	TGTGCCAGCTGGGAGGGGTACACCGGGGAGCTGTTTTTT	-	TRBV11-2	TRBJ2-2	TRBD2
CASRASADTQYF	TGTGCCAGCCGAGCTTCAGCAGATACGCAGTATTTT	-	TRBV6-5	TRBJ2-3	-
CSAPRGTFYEQYF	TGCAGTGCCCCCAGGGGGACATTCTACGAGCAGTACTTC	-	TRBV20-1	TRBJ2-7	TRBD1
CASSLAVGAYWGYTF	TGTGCCAGCAGCTTGGCGGTTGGGGCGTATTGGGGCTACACCTTC	few	TRBV5-5	TRBJ1-2	-
CASSRTGLPLHF	TGTGCCAGCAGCCGCACAGGGCTACCCCTCCACTTT	-	TRBV6-5	TRBJ1-6	-
CASSLGTKLPETQYF	TGTGCCAGCAGCTTAGGGACAAAACTCCCGGAGACCCAGTACTTC	-	TRBV7-2	TRBJ2-5	-
CASSPFGGQLSNEKLFF	TGTGCCAGCTCACCATTTGGGGGCCAACTAAGTAATGAAAAACTGTTTTTT	few	TRBV18	TRBJ1-4	-
CASRPRGASPRDTQYF	TGTGCCAGCAGACCTCGGGGGGCGAGTCCAAGAGATACGCAGTATTTT	-	TRBV7-2	TRBJ2-3	-
CSAKPRGGLSSYNEQFF	TGCAGTGCAAAACCTCGGGGGGGCCTTAGCTCCTACAATGAGCAGTTCTTC	many	TRBV20-1	TRBJ2-1	TRBD2
CASSSRTGRYEQYF	TGTGCCAGCAGCTCCCGGACAGGACGCTACGAGCAGTACTTC	-	TRBV7-9	TRBJ2-7	TRBD1
CSARAGGSYNEQFF	TGCAGTGCTAGGGCGGGGGGCTCCTACAATGAGCAGTTCTTC	many	TRBV20-1	TRBJ2-1	TRBD2
CASSQDGGGGEQFF	TGCGCCAGCAGCCAAGATGGTGGGGGTGGCGAGCAGTTCTTC	few	TRBV4-3	TRBJ2-1	-
CASSQGSPGLREQYF	TGTGCCAGCAGCCAAGGGTCCCCTGGCCTTCGGGAGCAGTACTTC	few	TRBV4-2	TRBJ2-7	-
CSARGGEQPLHF	TGCAGTGCTAGAGGAGGGGAGCAACCCCTCCACTTT	-	TRBV20-1	TRBJ1-6	-
CSAPMSSGANVLTF	TGCAGTGCTCCAATGAGCTCTGGGGCCAACGTCCTGACTTTC	many	TRBV20-1	TRBJ2-6	-
CASSLLSGHSNQPQHF	TGTGCCAGCAGTTTATTGTCGGGGCACAGCAATCAGCCCCAGCATTTT	few	TRBV27	TRBJ1-5	-
CASSLGVRKHGELFF	TGTGCCAGCAGCTTAGGTGTTCGGAAGCACGGGGAGCTGTTTTTT	many	TRBV7-9	TRBJ2-2	-
CASTLLTGSEGYTF	TGTGCCAGCACCCTACTAACAGGGTCGGAGGGCTACACCTTC	few	TRBV2	TRBJ1-2	-
CASSFGTGANEQFF	TGTGCCAGCAGCTTCGGGACAGGGGCTAATGAGCAGTTCTTC	many	TRBV7-9	TRBJ2-1	TRBD1
CASSSRPPGELFF	TGTGCCAGCAGCTCTCGTCCCCCCGGGGAGCTGTTTTTT	many	TRBV11-1	TRBJ2-2	-
CATSRSPGNEQFF	TGTGCCACCTCCCGAAGCCCGGGCAATGAGCAGTTCTTC	many	TRBV12-3/TRBV12-4	TRBJ2-1	-
CASSLVFSVSVDTQYF	TGTGCCAGCAGCTTAGTATTTTCTGTTAGTGTAGATACGCAGTATTTT	many	TRBV7-2	TRBJ2-3	-
CSVVTQDDQPQHF	TGCAGCGTTGTAACACAGGACGATCAGCCCCAGCATTTT	few	TRBV29-1	TRBJ1-5	-
CASSHWGNTIYF	TGTGCCAGCAGCCATTGGGGAAACACCATATATTTT	few	TRBV11-2	TRBJ1-3	-
CASSLAGQGRYYGYTF	TGCGCCAGCAGCTTGGCCGGGCAGGGGAGGTACTATGGCTACACCTTC	few	TRBV5-1	TRBJ1-2	-